Presented here are 9 T cell receptor beta chains from one specimen sequenced in a study of blood T cell repertoires in COVID-19 (dated by TCRdb to 2019 to 2021). Receptor libraries were prepared by the immunoSEQ multiplex PCR assay. Here the immuneACCESS table is served through TCRdb, limited to in-frame sequences with V and J called. Missing clones are a known gap in these copies; in checked studies unresolved V genes cover under half, and the rest lacks a known reason. In this sample the table shows 45,000 to 50,000 clones, 83% of which occur a single time. The ten most abundant clones make up 8% to 9% of the sample. The sample taken for sequencing was peripheral blood. These receptors were collected from an older man in a cohort sampled during active COVID-19.

The chain couples TRBV5-1 to TRBJ1-2, with D unresolved. With 6 bases removed from V and 7 bases from J, the gap between germline ends came to 22 bases. CDR1 is SGHRS, CDR2 YFSETQ, per germline. The CDR3 has 15 residues. For the CDR3, the DNA is TGCGCCAGCACCACCGGAGAGGGAGGCAGCCGTGGCTACACCTTC. It codes for CASTTGEGGSRGYTF. Variable domain in full (rest from reference TRBV5-1 and TRBJ1-2): KAGVTQTPRYLIKTRGQQVTLSCSPISGHRSVSWYQQTPGQGLQFLFEYFSETQRNKGNFPGRFSGRQFSNSRSEMNVSTLELGDSALYLCASTTGEGGSRGYTFGSGTRLTVV.

This clone was found a few times. V and J are TRBV7-9 and TRBJ2-7, with a possible D match to TRBD1 (7 bases). V dropped 2 bases and J dropped 3 bases, with 14 bases sitting between them. Looked up from germline, CDR1 is SEHNR and CDR2 is FQNEAQ (reference sequence). The CDR3 contains 15 residues. Here the CDR3 DNA reads TGTGCCAGCAGCTTACAGGGGGGCACCCTCTACGAGCAGTACTTC. Its protein product is CASSLQGGTLYEQYF.

The chain's CDR3 is CAIRGTGLNTEAFF. Written as DNA, the CDR3 is TGTGCCATCAGGGGGACAGGGTTGAACACTGAAGCTTTCTTT. The chain uses TRBV10-3 and TRBJ1-1; 9 positions agree with TRBD1. The CDR3 length is 14 residues. The ends lost 6 bases at V and 0 bases at J; junction bases unmatched: 2. The germline CDR1 and CDR2 sequences are ENHRY and SYGVKD.

The chain uses TRBV24-1 and TRBJ2-3, with D possibly being TRBD2 (6 bases). Trimming removed 2 bases from V and 1 base from J, with 6 bases in between. The germline gives CDR1 KGHDR, CDR2 SFDVKD. The CDR3 runs to 14 residues. CDR3 loop: CATSDWGGTDTQYF. The CDR3 DNA sequence: TGTGCCACCAGTGATTGGGGGGGCACAGATACGCAGTATTTT.

CDR3 nucleotides: TGTGCCAGCAGCTCTTCTCCTGACGGCGGGAGAGAGCAGTTCTTC. Translated: CASSSSPDGGREQFF. This chain links TRBV5-4 with TRBJ2-1, with TRBD2 matching 7 bases. Germline lookup yields CDR1 SGHNT and CDR2 YYREEE (reference sequence). There are 15 residues in the CDR3. Unmatched junction bases numbered 13, after V lost 3 bases and J lost 10 bases.

V is TRBV27 and J is TRBJ2-4; a possible D gene is TRBD2 (6 bases). Germline V lookup: CDR1 MNHEY, CDR2 SMNVEV (reference sequence). V lost 3 bases and J lost 3, with 15 bases in between. This CDR3 comprises 16 residues. CDR3 DNA sequence: TGTGCCAGCAGTTTGGGGGGACCCAATTACAAAAACATTCAGTACTTC. Its translation is CASSLGGPNYKNIQYF.

The chain carries TRBV5-8 and TRBJ2-7, with D perhaps TRBD1 (6 bases). The V gene's germline CDR1 is SGHTS and CDR2 YDEGEE. V was pared by 1 base and J by 0 bases, with 11 bases between. There are 15 residues in the CDR3. The CDR3 is CASSLWTASSYEQYF. Written as DNA, the CDR3 is TGTGCCAGCAGCTTGTGGACAGCGAGCTCCTACGAGCAGTACTTC.

The rearrangement uses TRBV6-1 and TRBJ1-4, with a weak D call TRBD1 (6 bases). The CDR3 length is 16 residues. Germline V gene data show CDR1 as MNHNS and CDR2 as SASEGT. V lost 2 bases, J lost 7 bases, and 17 bases lay in between. CDR3 DNA sequence: TGTGCCAGCAGTGAACTGACAGGTTTAGGTAGTGAAAAACTGTTTTTT. Encoded protein: CASSELTGLGSEKLFF.

As DNA, the CDR3 is TGTGCCAGCAGCGAGGGGGGGACGCCAAGGTTGAGAAACACCATATATTTT. This codes for CASSEGGTPRLRNTIYF. This chain uses TRBV7-2 with TRBJ1-3; possibly TRBD1 for D (6 bases). The CDR3 runs to 17 residues. Germline V gene sequence: CDR1 SGHTA, CDR2 FQGNSA. The V and J ends lost 5 bases and 5 bases respectively, with 22 bases between them.